The rows below give T cell receptor beta chains drawn from one sample of a study of identical twins. TCRdb fed the 5' RACE reads into MiXCR, producing one record per CDR3 protein. Altogether fewer than 250,000 distinct CDR3 sequences are present, less than 10% being singletons, with the ten largest covering about 5.2%. The sequencing input was memory (CD45RO+) T cells sorted from blood. These receptors were obtained from a woman younger than 35 in good health. CDR3s include the opening cysteine and the closing phenylalanine or tryptophan. A D gene is named only where the DNA matches it firmly. A row's size may be missing; if present it is once, few, many or a size class.

length	J	size	D	V	DNA	CDR3
13	TRBJ1-1	.	.	TRBV7-2	TGTGCCAGCAGCTTATTGGCTTCCTCAAGAGCTTTCTTT	CASSLLASSRAFF
15	TRBJ2-3	.	TRBD2	TRBV2	TGTGCCAGCCCTACCTCTAGCGGGCGCACAGATACGCAGTATTTT	CASPTSSGRTDTQYF
11	TRBJ1-2	few	.	TRBV20-1	TGCAGTGCTAGTAGCTTACAGGGCTACACCTTC	CSASSLQGYTF
15	TRBJ2-5	.	TRBD2	TRBV9	TGTGCCAGCAGCTTTTCAGGACTAGCCCAAGAGACCCAGTACTTC	CASSFSGLAQETQYF
18	TRBJ2-6	few	.	TRBV18	TGTGCCAGCTTCCAAATCCGGACGGAATTCTCTGGGGCCAACGTCCTGACTTTC	CASFQIRTEFSGANVLTF
15	TRBJ2-1	few	.	TRBV14	TGTGCCAGCAGCCAAGGCAGTTTTTCCACCAATGAGCAGTTCTTC	CASSQGSFSTNEQFF
13	TRBJ1-1	many	.	TRBV30	TGTGCCTGGAGTTTCGGGGGAAACACTGAAGCTTTCTTT	CAWSFGGNTEAFF
16	TRBJ2-1	.	TRBD1	TRBV24-1	TGTGCCACCAGTGGTGTAACAGGGGCTAACTACAATGAGCAGTTCTTC	CATSGVTGANYNEQFF
13	TRBJ1-1	few	.	TRBV29-1	TGCAGCGCCATACTAATGCTGGACACTGAAGCTTTCTTT	CSAILMLDTEAFF
15	TRBJ2-1	many	.	TRBV7-9	TGTGCCAGCAGGGTAGGGGCCTTCGGCAGAAGTGAGCAGTTCTTC	CASRVGAFGRSEQFF
12	TRBJ1-1	few	.	TRBV5-1	TGCGCCAGCAGCAACCAGGGAAATGAAGCTTTCTTT	CASSNQGNEAFF
13	TRBJ1-1	many	.	TRBV24-1	TGTGCCACCAGTGGATTAGGGGAAACTGAAGCTTTCTTT	CATSGLGETEAFF
13	TRBJ2-5	.	.	TRBV5-6	TGTGCCAGCAGCTTTACAGTGGAAGAGACCCAGTACTTC	CASSFTVEETQYF
14	TRBJ2-5	.	.	TRBV5-1	TGCGCCAGCAGCTTGGCTGGGCTCCAAGAGACCCAGTACTTC	CASSLAGLQETQYF
15	TRBJ1-2	.	TRBD1	TRBV6-1	TGTGCCAGCAGTGTGATGTTCGGGCAGGGGGATGGCTACACCTTC	CASSVMFGQGDGYTF
18	TRBJ2-7	.	TRBD2	TRBV11-2	TGTGCCAGCAGCTTCCCCCTGGGGGGTAGCGGGGCTTTCTCCGAGCAGTACTTC	CASSFPLGGSGAFSEQYF
14	TRBJ2-3	many	TRBD2	TRBV12-3/TRBV12-4	TGTGCCCCCCCCCGGGAGGGTCGTCCAGATACGCAGTATTTT	CAPPREGRPDTQYF
14	TRBJ2-3	.	.	TRBV20-1	TGCAGTGCTAGAAGGATAGGGCGCACAGATACGCAGTATTTT	CSARRIGRTDTQYF
15	TRBJ2-7	many	.	TRBV9	TGTGCCAGCAGCGTAGATGGGACCTCGGCCTACGAGCAGTACTTC	CASSVDGTSAYEQYF
16	TRBJ2-3	.	TRBD1	TRBV4-3	TGCGCCAGCAGCCAGGCCGGGACAGATAGCACAGATACGCAGTATTTT	CASSQAGTDSTDTQYF
17	TRBJ1-5	.	TRBD1	TRBV7-9	TGTGCCAGCAGCTTTTGGACGGGACAGGGCCAGGGACAGCCCCAGCATTTT	CASSFWTGQGQGQPQHF
14	TRBJ1-1	.	TRBD1	TRBV6-5	TGTGCCAGCAGTCACCCTACAGGGGTCACTGAAGCTTTCTTT	CASSHPTGVTEAFF
15	TRBJ2-7	.	TRBD2	TRBV20-1	TGCAGTGCTCACGTAGCGGGGGGGGAACCCTACGAGCAGTACTTC	CSAHVAGGEPYEQYF
15	TRBJ1-2	.	.	TRBV2	TGTGCCAGCAGTGAACAGGGAGCGGGGATCTATGGCTACACCTTC	CASSEQGAGIYGYTF
14	TRBJ2-3	few	.	TRBV2	TGTGCCAGCAGTGAAGACGGGTTAACAGATACGCAGTATTTT	CASSEDGLTDTQYF
15	TRBJ2-3	many	.	TRBV5-1	TGCGCCAGCAGCTTGGACGGGACTAGCACAGATACGCAGTATTTT	CASSLDGTSTDTQYF
12	TRBJ2-5	few	.	TRBV25-1	TGTGCCAGCAGTGAATATATGGAGACCCAGTACTTC	CASSEYMETQYF
13	TRBJ1-2	few	TRBD1	TRBV27	TGTGCCAGCAGTTATGACAGGGACTATGGCTACACCTTC	CASSYDRDYGYTF
14	TRBJ2-7	.	.	TRBV5-1	TGCGCCAGCAGCTTGGCCATCGGGGTTGGCGAGCAGTACTTC	CASSLAIGVGEQYF
15	TRBJ2-5	few	TRBD1	TRBV6-1	TGTGCCAGCTGCGATCCGGGACAGGGGGGAGAGACCCAGTACTTC	CASCDPGQGGETQYF
11	TRBJ1-2	.	.	TRBV12-3/TRBV12-4	TGTGCCAGCAGTGCGGTTGATGGCTACACCTTC	CASSAVDGYTF